This TCR beta chain was sequenced in a study of cytomegalovirus exposure and HLA in healthy donors (dated by TCRdb to about 2017). For context, the study as a whole: The 666 repertoires of the first cohort and the roughly 110 validation repertoires were produced on the same platform, according to a later analysis. The study aimed to test whether cataloging public T cell receptors could reveal signatures of past pathogen exposure. Besides the first cohort of roughly 700 subjects, a separate validation cohort made up of 120 different subjects was used. The study combined high-throughput TCR immunosequencing, statistical association of individual TCRs with disease status, and machine learning to predict cytomegalovirus infection status. General findings and caveats noted by the study authors: Three of the identified cytomegalovirus-associated TCR beta chains were confirmed in vitro to be specific for cytomegalovirus antigens. The classifier was reported to diagnose cytomegalovirus status with high specificity and sensitivity in both the original and validation cohorts. Of the cluster scores, 90% to 95% were above 0 in a later analysis, which found that TCRs clustered in the first cohort also tended to co-occur in the 120 or so validation repertoires. The authors suggested that the approach could potentially be generalized to other disease states and immunological phenotypes. A later analysis had no HLA typing for the validation cohort, so co-occurrence there was scored across all 110 or so repertoires. A total of some 180 TCR beta chains were listed by the study as associated with cytomegalovirus. Most TCR sequences were seen in very few donors, while some public TCRs were found in many individuals.

In the case of this clone: Its antigen is unknown. One end of the junction varies from germline; a read error may be responsible.

Donors formed part of the validation cohort, which comprised 120 subjects and was distinct from the first cohort of 670 or so subjects. Libraries were prepared through the immunoSEQ multiplex PCR assay. Concerning the study's data processing: A statistical classification framework was built for diagnosing cytomegalovirus status from the catalog of TCR beta chain sequences. TCRdb retrieved this table from immuneACCESS and kept in-frame rearrangements only. Not all clones are present; in checked studies, unresolved V genes account for under half, and no reason is known for the remainder. The V and J calls and clone size are taken from that table; D and trimming were inferred from the DNA. A total of roughly 130,000 clones appear in this sample, 84% of them only once. Of the sample, over 1.1% falls within the top ten clones. The CDR3 measures 12 amino acids from cysteine to phenylalanine. The only DNA kept is the CDR3, 36 bases in frame from the first base. Sequences SGHTA (CDR1) and FQGNSA (CDR2) are obtained from the germline V gene.

Sample: PBMCs. This receptor was taken from a woman aged 25 to 39 in good health and CMV-seronegative. This receptor chain uses TRBV7-2 and TRBJ2-3; TRBD1 fits 10 bases in the junction. The nucleotide sequence is TGTGCCAGCAGCTTAGCCGGGACAGGGGAGATTTTT. Translated, it reads CASSLAGTGEIF.